These 5 T cell receptor beta chains share one sample of origin, sequenced in a study of blood T cell repertoires in COVID-19. Method: immunoSEQ multiplex PCR; TCRdb's copy keeps in-frame clones and lacks some. This table holds under 250,000 clones, roughly nine tenths found once. Sample: peripheral blood. The receptors were gathered from a man younger than 35 with active or convalescent COVID-19.

The chain joins TRBV16 to TRBJ1-2; no firm D call. The V gene's germline CDR1 is KGHSY and CDR2 FQNENV. The germline V and J ends were trimmed by 2 bases and 1 base, with 5 bases remaining between them. The CDR3 has 13 amino acids. The DNA for the CDR3 is TGTGCCAGCAGCCAAGGTAGTAACTATGGCTACACCTTC. Translated, it gives CASSQGSNYGYTF.

This chain uses TRBV3-1 (or the pseudogene TRBV3-2) with TRBJ2-3; 15 bases are a match to TRBD2. Unmatched junction bases numbered 0, after V lost 1 base and J lost 4 bases. This CDR3 comprises 16 residues. Germline V CDR1 and CDR2: LGHDT, YNNKEL (reference sequence). In nucleotides, the CDR3 is TGTGCCAGCAGCCAAGGGACTAGCGGGGGGGCAGATACGCAGTATTTT. Translated, it gives CASSQGTSGGADTQYF.

The rearrangement uses TRBV14 and TRBJ1-2, with 7 nucleotides matching TRBD1. V was clipped by 2 bases and J by 1 base; unmatched bases: 16. Germline V gene data show CDR1 as SGHDN and CDR2 as FVKESK. CDR3 length: 19 amino acids. The CDR3 DNA is TGTGCCAGCAGCCAACGGCAGGGCCTGGGACAGATTATTAACTATGGCTACACCTTC. It translates to CASSQRQGLGQIINYGYTF.

The rearrangement joins TRBV27 to TRBJ2-1; TRBD2 matches 9 bases. CDR1 is MNHEY, CDR2 SMNVEV, per germline (reference sequence). The CDR3 loop spans 19 amino acids. The J segment lost 6 bases and the V segment lost 5 bases, leaving 20 bases of the junction unmatched. The CDR3 DNA reads TGTGCCAGCAGTCTCACTCCCCCCTGGGTAGCGGGAGAGGGCAATGAGCAGTTCTTC. It codes for CASSLTPPWVAGEGNEQFF.

V gene TRBV5-4 combines with J gene TRBJ2-3, with TRBD1 matching 7 bases. The germline gives CDR1 SGHNT, CDR2 YYREEE (reference sequence). The CDR3 has 16 residues. After removal of 5 bases from V and 0 bases from J, the junction contained 9 bases not matched to a gene. The CDR3 here is CASSTGQTASTDTQYF. Written as DNA, the CDR3 is TGTGCCAGCAGTACGGGACAGACCGCTAGCACAGATACGCAGTATTTT.